Given below is one T cell receptor (beta chain) in context. Its antigen is currently unknown. These data belong to a study of regulatory and conventional T cells in RAG deficiency. Findings and limits, study-wide: In Omenn syndrome, Treg and Tconv repertoires overlapped >75%. RAG-deficient patients showed markedly lower Shannon entropy and higher Simpson indices than control T-cell subsets.

Generated by immunoSEQ multiplex PCR, the TCRdb table keeps only in-frame clones and is missing some. The repertoire holds about 30,000 clones, with more than 80% as singletons. Trimming took 5 bases from V and 0 from J, leaving 13 bases between them. This CDR3 contains 15 residues. Germline V gene sequence: CDR1 SEHNR, CDR2 FQNEAQ (reference sequence). This same sample was also taken into another study, of regulatory T cells. That work adds: Primers: 52 TRBV forward and 13 TRBJ reverse. Regulatory T cells showed the strongest V-J pair restriction and V/J gene skewing among patient repertoires.

What was sequenced was CD8+ T cells sorted from blood. The sequence was obtained from a human donor in good health. The rearrangement links TRBV7-9 to TRBJ2-5, with D unclear. The chain's CDR3 is CASSEVTGNQETQYF. In DNA form, the CDR3 reads TGTGCCAGCAGCGAGGTGACCGGTAACCAAGAGACCCAGTACTTC.